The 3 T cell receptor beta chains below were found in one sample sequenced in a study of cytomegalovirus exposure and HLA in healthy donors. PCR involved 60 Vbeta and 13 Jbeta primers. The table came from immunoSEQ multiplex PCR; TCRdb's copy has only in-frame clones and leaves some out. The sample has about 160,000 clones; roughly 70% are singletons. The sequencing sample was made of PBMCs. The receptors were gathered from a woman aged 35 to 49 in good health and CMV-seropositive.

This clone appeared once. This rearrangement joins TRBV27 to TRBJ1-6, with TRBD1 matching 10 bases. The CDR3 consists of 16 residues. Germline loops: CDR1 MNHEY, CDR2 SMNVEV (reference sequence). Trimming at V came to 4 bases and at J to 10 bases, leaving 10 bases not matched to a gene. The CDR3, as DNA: TGTGCCAGCAGTTCTCCGTCCCGGGACAGGGGATCACCCCTCCACTTT. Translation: CASSSPSRDRGSPLHF.

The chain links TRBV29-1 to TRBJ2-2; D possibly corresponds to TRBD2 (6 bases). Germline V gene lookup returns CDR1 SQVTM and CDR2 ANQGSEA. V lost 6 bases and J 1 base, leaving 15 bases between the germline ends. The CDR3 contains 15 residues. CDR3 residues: CSVPQGLLNTGELFF. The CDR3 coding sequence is TGCAGCGTCCCCCAGGGACTCCTGAACACCGGGGAGCTGTTTTTT.

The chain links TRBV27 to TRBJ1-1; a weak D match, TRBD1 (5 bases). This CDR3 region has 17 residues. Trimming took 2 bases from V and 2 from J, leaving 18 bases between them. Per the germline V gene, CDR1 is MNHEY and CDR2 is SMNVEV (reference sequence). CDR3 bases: TGTGCCAGCAGTTTAGACCCCCGACATGGGGCTAACACTGAAGCTTTCTTT. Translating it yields CASSLDPRHGANTEAFF.